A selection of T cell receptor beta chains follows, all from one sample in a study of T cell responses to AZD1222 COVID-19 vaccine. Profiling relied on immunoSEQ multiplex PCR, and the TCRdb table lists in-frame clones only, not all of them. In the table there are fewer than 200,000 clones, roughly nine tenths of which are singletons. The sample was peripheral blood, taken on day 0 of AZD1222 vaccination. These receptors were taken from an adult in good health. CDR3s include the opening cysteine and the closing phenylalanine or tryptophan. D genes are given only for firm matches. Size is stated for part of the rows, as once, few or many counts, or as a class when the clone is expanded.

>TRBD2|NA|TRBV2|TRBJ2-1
CASRGTSGGYNEQFF
TGTGCCAGCAGGGGGACTAGCGGGGGCTACAATGAGCAGTTCTTC
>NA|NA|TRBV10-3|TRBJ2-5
CAISESSLGGTETQYF
TGTGCCATCAGTGAGTCGAGTCTGGGAGGCACGGAGACCCAGTACTTC
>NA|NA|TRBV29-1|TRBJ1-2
CSVSGGRHGYTF
TGCAGCGTGTCGGGGGGGCGGCATGGCTACACCTTC
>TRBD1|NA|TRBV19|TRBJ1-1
CASSITGGNAEAFF
TGTGCCAGTAGTATTACAGGGGGTAACGCTGAAGCTTTCTTT
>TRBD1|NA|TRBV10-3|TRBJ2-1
CAISEYEGANEQFF
TGTGCCATCAGTGAGTATGAGGGGGCTAATGAGCAGTTCTTC
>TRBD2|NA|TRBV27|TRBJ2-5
CASRRTSVVETQYF
TGTGCCAGCAGGAGGACTAGCGTCGTTGAGACCCAGTACTTC
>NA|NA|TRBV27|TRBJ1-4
CASRPPGEKLFF
TGTGCCAGCAGGCCCCCGGGTGAAAAACTGTTTTTT
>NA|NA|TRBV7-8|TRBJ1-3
CASSLAQGTGNTIYF
TGTGCCAGCAGCTTAGCGCAGGGGACTGGAAACACCATATATTTT
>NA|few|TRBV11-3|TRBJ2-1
CASSFWRAPYNEQFF
TGTGCCAGCAGCTTCTGGCGGGCCCCCTACAATGAGCAGTTCTTC
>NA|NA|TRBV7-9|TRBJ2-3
CASSPAQVTQYF
TGTGCCAGCAGCCCGGCCCAGGTAACGCAGTATTTT
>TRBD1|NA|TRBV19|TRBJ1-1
CASSTGTGNTEAFF
TGTGCCAGTAGTACCGGGACAGGGAACACTGAAGCTTTCTTT
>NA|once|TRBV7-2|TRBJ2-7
CASSLVREENYEQYF
TGTGCCAGCAGCTTAGTACGGGAAGAAAACTACGAGCAGTACTTC
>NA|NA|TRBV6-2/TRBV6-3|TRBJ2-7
CASSTRQSSYEQYF
TGTGCCAGCAGTACACGACAAAGTTCCTACGAGCAGTACTTC
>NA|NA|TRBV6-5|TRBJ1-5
CASSYLPNQPQHF
TGTGCCAGCAGTTACTTACCCAATCAGCCCCAGCATTTT
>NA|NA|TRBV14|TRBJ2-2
CASSQDISGELFF
TGTGCCAGCAGCCAGGACATTTCCGGGGAGCTGTTTTTT
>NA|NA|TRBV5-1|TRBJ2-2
CASSLSKNTGELFF
TGCGCCAGCAGCTTGTCCAAGAACACCGGGGAGCTGTTTTTT
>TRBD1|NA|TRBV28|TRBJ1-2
CASSAPRGQHYGYTF
TGTGCCAGCAGTGCCCCCAGGGGGCAGCACTATGGCTACACCTTC
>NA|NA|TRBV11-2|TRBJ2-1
CASSISGSSYNEQFF
TGTGCCAGCAGCATTAGCGGAAGCTCCTACAATGAGCAGTTCTTC
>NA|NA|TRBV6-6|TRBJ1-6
CASMVDSYNSPLHF
TGTGCCAGCATGGTGGACTCCTATAATTCACCCCTCCACTTT
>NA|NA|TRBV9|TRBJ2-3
CASSLPTDGRTDTQYF
TGTGCCAGCAGCCTACCCACAGACGGACGCACAGATACGCAGTATTTT
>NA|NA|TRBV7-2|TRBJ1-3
CASSYTSSGNTIYF
TGTGCCAGCAGCTATACGAGCTCTGGAAACACCATATATTTT
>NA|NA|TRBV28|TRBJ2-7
CASSFPGALYEQYF
TGTGCCAGCAGTTTCCCGGGGGCACTGTACGAGCAGTACTTC
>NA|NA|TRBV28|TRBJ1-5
CASTAVGQPQHF
TGTGCCAGCACCGCGGTAGGTCAGCCCCAGCATTTT
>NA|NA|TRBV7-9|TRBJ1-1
CASSLGRGTNTEAFF
TGTGCCAGCAGCTTAGGCCGGGGTACGAACACTGAAGCTTTCTTT
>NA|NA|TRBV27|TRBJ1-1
CASSFWPEGEAFF
TGTGCCAGCAGTTTCTGGCCTGAGGGGGAAGCTTTCTTT